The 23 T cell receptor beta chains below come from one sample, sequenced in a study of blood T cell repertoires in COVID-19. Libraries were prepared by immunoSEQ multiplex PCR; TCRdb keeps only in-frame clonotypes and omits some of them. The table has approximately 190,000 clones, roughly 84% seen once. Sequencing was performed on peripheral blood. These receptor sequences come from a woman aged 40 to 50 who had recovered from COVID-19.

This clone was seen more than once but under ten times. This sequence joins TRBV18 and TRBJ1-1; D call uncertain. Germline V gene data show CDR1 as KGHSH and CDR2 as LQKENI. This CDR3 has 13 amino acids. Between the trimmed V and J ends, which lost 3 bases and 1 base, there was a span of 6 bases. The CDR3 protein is CASSPNKNTEAFF. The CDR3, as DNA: TGTGCCAGCTCACCTAACAAGAACACTGAAGCTTTCTTT.

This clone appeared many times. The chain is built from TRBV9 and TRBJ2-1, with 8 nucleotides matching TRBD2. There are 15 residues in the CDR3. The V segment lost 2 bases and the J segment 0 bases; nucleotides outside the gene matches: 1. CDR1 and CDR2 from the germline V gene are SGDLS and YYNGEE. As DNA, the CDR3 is TGTGCCAGCAGCGTTAGCGGGAACTCCTACAATGAGCAGTTCTTC. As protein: CASSVSGNSYNEQFF.

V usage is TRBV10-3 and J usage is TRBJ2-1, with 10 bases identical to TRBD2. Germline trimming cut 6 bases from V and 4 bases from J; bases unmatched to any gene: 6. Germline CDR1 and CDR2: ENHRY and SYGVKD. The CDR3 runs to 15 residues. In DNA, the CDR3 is TGTGCCATCAGGCGACTAGCGGGTGGTTACAATGAGCAGTTCTTC. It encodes CAIRRLAGGYNEQFF.

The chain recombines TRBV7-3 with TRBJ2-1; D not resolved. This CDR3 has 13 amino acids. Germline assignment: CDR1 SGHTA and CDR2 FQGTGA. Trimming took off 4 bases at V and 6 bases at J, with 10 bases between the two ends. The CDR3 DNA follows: TGTGCCAGCAGCTCAAATAGAGGCAATGAGCAGTTCTTC. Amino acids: CASSSNRGNEQFF.

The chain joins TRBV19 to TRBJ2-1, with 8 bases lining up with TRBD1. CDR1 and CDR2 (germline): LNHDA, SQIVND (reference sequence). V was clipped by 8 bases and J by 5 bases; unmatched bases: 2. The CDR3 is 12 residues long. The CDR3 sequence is CASSTGDNEQFF. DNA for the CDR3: TGTGCCAGTTCGACAGGGGACAATGAGCAGTTCTTC.

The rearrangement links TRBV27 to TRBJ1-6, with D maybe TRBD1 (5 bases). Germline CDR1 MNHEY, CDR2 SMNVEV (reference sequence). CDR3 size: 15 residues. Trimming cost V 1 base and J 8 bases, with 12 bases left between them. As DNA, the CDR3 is TGTGCCAGCAGTTTATTACCCACAGGAGATTCACCCCTCCACTTT. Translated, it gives CASSLLPTGDSPLHF.

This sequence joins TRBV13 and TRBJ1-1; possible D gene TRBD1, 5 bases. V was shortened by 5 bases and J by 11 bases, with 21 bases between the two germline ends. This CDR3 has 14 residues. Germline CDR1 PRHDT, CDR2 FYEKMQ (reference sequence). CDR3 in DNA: TGTGCCAGCAGCCTCTACCGGACATACGGTGGGGCTTTCTTT. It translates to CASSLYRTYGGAFF.

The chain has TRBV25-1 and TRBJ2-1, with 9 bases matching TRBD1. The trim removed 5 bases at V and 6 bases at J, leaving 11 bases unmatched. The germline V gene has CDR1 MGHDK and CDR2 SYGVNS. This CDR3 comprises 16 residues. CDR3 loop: CASSSLGTGWVNEQFF. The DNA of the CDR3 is TGTGCCAGCAGTTCCCTGGGGACAGGGTGGGTCAATGAGCAGTTCTTC.

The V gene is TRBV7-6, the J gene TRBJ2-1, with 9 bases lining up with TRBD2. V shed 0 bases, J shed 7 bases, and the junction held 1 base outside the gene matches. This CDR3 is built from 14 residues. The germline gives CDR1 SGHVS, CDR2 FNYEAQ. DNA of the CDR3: TGTGCCAGCAGCTTAGCGCGGGGGGGGAATGAGCAGTTCTTC. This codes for CASSLARGGNEQFF.

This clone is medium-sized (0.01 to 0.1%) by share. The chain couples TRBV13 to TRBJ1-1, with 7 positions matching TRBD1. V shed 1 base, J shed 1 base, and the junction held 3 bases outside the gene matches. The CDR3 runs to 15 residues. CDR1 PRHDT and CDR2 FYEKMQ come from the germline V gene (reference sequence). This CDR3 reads CASSLEGQPNTEAFF. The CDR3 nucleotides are TGTGCCAGCAGCTTAGAGGGACAGCCGAACACTGAAGCTTTCTTT.

The CDR3 sequence is CASSWDRNTEAFF. In nucleotides, the CDR3 is TGTGCCAGCAGTTGGGACAGGAACACTGAAGCTTTCTTT. The chain combines TRBV6-5 with TRBJ1-1, with 7 positions matching TRBD1. V gave up 4 bases and J gave up 1 base; unmatched junction bases: 0. Germline CDR1 reads MNHEY; CDR2 reads SVGAGI. The length of the CDR3 is 13 residues.

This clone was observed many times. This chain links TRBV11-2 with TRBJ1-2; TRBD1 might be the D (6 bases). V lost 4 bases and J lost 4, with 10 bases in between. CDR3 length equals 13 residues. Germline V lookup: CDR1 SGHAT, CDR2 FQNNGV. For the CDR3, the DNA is TGTGCCAGCAGCTCCCAGGGGACCTATGGCTACACCTTC. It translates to CASSSQGTYGYTF.

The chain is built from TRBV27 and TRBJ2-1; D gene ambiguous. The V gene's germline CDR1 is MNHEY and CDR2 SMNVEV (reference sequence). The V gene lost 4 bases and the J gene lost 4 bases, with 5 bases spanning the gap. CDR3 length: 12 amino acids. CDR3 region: CASSSTYNEQFF. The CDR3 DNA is TGTGCCAGCAGTTCGACATACAATGAGCAGTTCTTC.

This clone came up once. The CDR3 loop reads CASSPPGTKSGELFF. CDR3 bases: TGTGCCAGCAGCCCGCCCGGGACTAAGTCCGGGGAGCTGTTTTTT. This chain connects TRBV28 to TRBJ2-2; 7 bases are a match to TRBD2. V gave up 6 bases and J gave up 6 bases; unmatched junction bases: 10. Germline V lookup: CDR1 MDHEN, CDR2 SYDVKM. The CDR3 spans 15 residues.

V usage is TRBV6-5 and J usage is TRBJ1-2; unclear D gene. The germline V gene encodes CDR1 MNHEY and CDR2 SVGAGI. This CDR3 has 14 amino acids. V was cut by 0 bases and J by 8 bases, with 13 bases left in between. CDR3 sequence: CASSYSLRQEGYTF. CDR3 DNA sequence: TGTGCCAGCAGTTACTCGCTCCGGCAGGAAGGCTACACCTTC.

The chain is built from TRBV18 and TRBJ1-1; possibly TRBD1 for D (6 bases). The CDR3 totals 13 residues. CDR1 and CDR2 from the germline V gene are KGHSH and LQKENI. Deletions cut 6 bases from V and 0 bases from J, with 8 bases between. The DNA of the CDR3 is TGTGCCAGCTCTCGGGACATGAACACTGAAGCTTTCTTT. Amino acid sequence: CASSRDMNTEAFF. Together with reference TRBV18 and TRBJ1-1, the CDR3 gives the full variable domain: NAGVMQNPRHLVRRRGQEARLRCSPMKGHSHVYWYRQLPEEGLKFMVYLQKENIIDESGMPKERFSAEFPKEGPSILRIQQVVRGDSAAYFCASSRDMNTEAFFGQGTRLTVV.

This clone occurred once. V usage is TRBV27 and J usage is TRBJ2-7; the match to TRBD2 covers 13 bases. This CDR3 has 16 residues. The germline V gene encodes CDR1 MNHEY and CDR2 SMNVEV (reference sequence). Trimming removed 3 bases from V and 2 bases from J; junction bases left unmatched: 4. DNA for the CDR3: TGTGCCAGCAGTTTGACTAGCGGGAGGCCCACCTACGAGCAGTACTTC. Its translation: CASSLTSGRPTYEQYF.

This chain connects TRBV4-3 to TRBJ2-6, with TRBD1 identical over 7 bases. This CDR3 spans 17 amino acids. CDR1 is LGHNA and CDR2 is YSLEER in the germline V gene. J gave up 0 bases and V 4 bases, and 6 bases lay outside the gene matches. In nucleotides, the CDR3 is TGCGCCAGCAGCCCGGGACAGAGCGCCTCTGGGGCCAACGTCCTGACTTTC. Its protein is CASSPGQSASGANVLTF.

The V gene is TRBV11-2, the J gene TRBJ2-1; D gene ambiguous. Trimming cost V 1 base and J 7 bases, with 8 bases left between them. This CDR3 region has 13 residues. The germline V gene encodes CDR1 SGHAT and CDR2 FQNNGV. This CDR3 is CASSLGAGNEQFF. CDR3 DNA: TGTGCCAGCAGCTTAGGGGCTGGGAATGAGCAGTTCTTC.

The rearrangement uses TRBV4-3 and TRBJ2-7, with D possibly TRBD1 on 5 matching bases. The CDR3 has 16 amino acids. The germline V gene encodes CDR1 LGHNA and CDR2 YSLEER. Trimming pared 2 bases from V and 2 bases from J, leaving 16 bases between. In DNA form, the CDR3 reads TGCGCCAGCAGCCAACAAGCTCAGGGTTACCCCTACGAGCAGTACTTC. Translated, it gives CASSQQAQGYPYEQYF.

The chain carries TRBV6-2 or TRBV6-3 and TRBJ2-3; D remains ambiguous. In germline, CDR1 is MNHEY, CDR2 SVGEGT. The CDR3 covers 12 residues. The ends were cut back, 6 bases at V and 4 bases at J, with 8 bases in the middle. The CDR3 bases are TGTGCCAGCAGCACAGCCGCAGATACGCAGTATTTT. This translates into CASSTAADTQYF.

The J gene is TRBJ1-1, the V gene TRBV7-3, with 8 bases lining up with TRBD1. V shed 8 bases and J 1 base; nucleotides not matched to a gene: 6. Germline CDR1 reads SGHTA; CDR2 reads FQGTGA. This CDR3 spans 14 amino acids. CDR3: CASALGTGNTEAFF. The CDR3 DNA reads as TGTGCCAGCGCCCTTGGGACAGGGAACACTGAAGCTTTCTTT.

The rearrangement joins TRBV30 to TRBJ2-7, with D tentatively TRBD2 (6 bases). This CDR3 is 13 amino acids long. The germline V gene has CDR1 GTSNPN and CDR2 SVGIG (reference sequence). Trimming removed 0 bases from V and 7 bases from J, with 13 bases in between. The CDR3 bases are TGTGCCTGGAGTGTAATCCTGGAGGGGGAGCAGTACTTC. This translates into CAWSVILEGEQYF.